The 11 T cell receptor beta chains reported below all come from one sample, sequenced in a study of T cell responses to AZD1222 COVID-19 vaccine. Method: immunoSEQ multiplex PCR; TCRdb's copy keeps in-frame clones and lacks some. The table has approximately 61,000 clones, about four fifths seen once; the top ten hold approximately 25%. The source was peripheral blood, collected 28 days after the second AZD1222 dose. These receptors all stem from an adult who received the AZD1222 COVID-19 vaccine.

The chain employs TRBV3-1 (or the pseudogene TRBV3-2) and TRBJ2-5, with TRBD2 matching 7 bases. Germline V gene data show CDR1 as LGHDT and CDR2 as YNNKEL (reference sequence). V gave up 0 bases and J gave up 3 bases; unmatched junction bases: 1. There are 14 residues in the CDR3. Here the CDR3 DNA reads TGTGCCAGCAGCCAAGAGGGACTAAAAGAGACCCAGTACTTC. Protein product: CASSQEGLKETQYF.

This chain connects TRBV24-1 to TRBJ2-1; D gene unclear. V lost 0 bases and J 10 bases, leaving 3 bases between the germline ends. The CDR3 has 11 amino acids. The germline V gene encodes CDR1 KGHDR and CDR2 SFDVKD. In nucleotides, the CDR3 is TGTGCCACCAGTGATTTGCGGGAGCAGTTCTTC. This codes for CATSDLREQFF.

The count of this clone is one. The chain uses TRBV5-1 and TRBJ1-3; 8 bases are a match to TRBD1. Looked up from germline, CDR1 is SGHRS and CDR2 is YFSETQ. The ends lost 4 bases at V and 4 bases at J; junction bases unmatched: 10. CDR3 length: 16 residues. In DNA, the CDR3 is TGCGCCAGCAGCCCGGGGACAGGCCTCGGGGGAAACACCATATATTTT. It yields the protein CASSPGTGLGGNTIYF.

V gene TRBV29-1 combines with J gene TRBJ2-1; TRBD2 matches 9 bases. The germline CDR1 and CDR2 sequences are SQVTM and ANQGSEA. The CDR3 sequence is 12 residues long. After removal of 7 bases from V and 7 bases from J, the junction contained 5 bases not matched to a gene. The CDR3 DNA sequence: TGCAGCGGGGGACTAGCTATAAATGAGCAGTTCTTC. Residues: CSGGLAINEQFF.

V is TRBV28 and J is TRBJ1-2, with 7 bases fitting TRBD1. This CDR3 has 17 residues. Germline values: CDR1 MDHEN, CDR2 SYDVKM. The V segment lost 4 bases and the J segment 8 bases; nucleotides outside the gene matches: 19. CDR3 DNA: TGTGCCAGCAGTTCGGACGACAGGGCGGTAGACAGGGAAGGCTACACCTTC. Encoded protein: CASSSDDRAVDREGYTF.

The chain has TRBV5-1 and TRBJ2-1, with D unresolved. The CDR3 extends over 18 amino acids. Germline CDR1 SGHRS, CDR2 YFSETQ. The V and J ends lost 2 bases and 0 bases respectively, with 18 bases between them. The CDR3 here is CASSFGSNFGRSYNEQFF. The CDR3 nucleotides are TGCGCCAGCAGCTTTGGATCCAATTTTGGGCGCTCCTACAATGAGCAGTTCTTC.

The chain couples TRBV5-4 to TRBJ1-5; D call uncertain. Trimming left V 2 bases short and J 6 bases short, with 9 bases between. CDR3 length: 13 amino acids. The V gene's germline CDR1 is SGHNT and CDR2 YYREEE (reference sequence). CDR3 bases: TGTGCCAGCAGCTTAGGGCTAGGTCAGCCCCAGCATTTT. It is translated as CASSLGLGQPQHF. Full variable domain (outside the CDR3, taken from reference TRBV5-4 and TRBJ1-5): ETGVTQSPTHLIKTRGQQVTLRCSSQSGHNTVSWYQQALGQGPQFIFQYYREEENGRGNFPPRFSGLQFPNYSSELNVNALELDDSALYLCASSLGLGQPQHFGDGTRLSIL.

The chain employs TRBV29-1 and TRBJ2-7; 7 bases fit TRBD1. From germline, CDR1 is SQVTM and CDR2 ANQGSEA. Trimming at V came to 1 base and at J to 4 bases, leaving 7 bases not matched to a gene. There are 14 residues in the CDR3. The CDR3 DNA is TGCAGCGTTGAAGCCCGACAGGGAAGTTACGAGCAGTACTTC. As protein: CSVEARQGSYEQYF.

This rearrangement joins TRBV7-2 to TRBJ2-7; 11 bases agree with TRBD2. Germline V gene data show CDR1 as SGHTA and CDR2 as FQGNSA. This CDR3 comprises 15 residues. J gave up 3 bases and V 5 bases, and 6 bases lay outside the gene matches. In nucleotides, the CDR3 is TGTGCCAGCAGCCTCGCGACTAGCGGGGACTACGAGCAGTACTTC. It codes for CASSLATSGDYEQYF.

The chain uses TRBV28 and TRBJ1-1; possible D gene TRBD1, 6 bases. CDR1 and CDR2 (germline): MDHEN, SYDVKM. The CDR3 is 15 amino acids. Trimming shortened V by 5 bases and J by 1 base, and 14 bases separated the two germline ends. The CDR3 coding sequence is TGTGCCAGCAGTCCCGGCGGGGGCCCGAACACTGAAGCTTTCTTT. This encodes CASSPGGGPNTEAFF.

The chain is built from TRBV7-9 and TRBJ2-3; a possible D gene is TRBD2 (6 bases). Germline V lookup: CDR1 SEHNR, CDR2 FQNEAQ (reference sequence). The CDR3 is 16 residues long. V was cut by 3 bases and J by 3 bases, with 16 bases left in between. The CDR3 protein is CASSFQVGGRTDTQYF. CDR3 bases: TGTGCCAGCAGCTTCCAGGTGGGAGGAAGGACAGATACGCAGTATTTT. The whole variable domain, remainder taken from reference TRBV7-9 and TRBJ2-3, is DTGVSQNPRHKITKRGQNVTFRCDPISEHNRLYWYRQTLGQGPEFLTYFQNEAQLEKSRLLSDRFSAERPKGSFSTLEIQRTEQGDSAMYLCASSFQVGGRTDTQYFGPGTRLTVL.